The sequence of this T cell receptor (beta chain) was determined in a study of radiotherapy plus CTLA-4 blockade in lung cancer. Study-level points and caveats: Expansion in blood of tumor-derived TCR clones was seen after radiotherapy plus ipilimumab.

Concerning this clone: What it recognizes is unknown.

CDR1 is MNHNY and CDR2 is SVGAGI in the germline V gene (reference sequence). The V end was cut by 5 bases, the J end by 3 bases, with 8 bases between. This CDR3 has 12 residues. Focal radiation with ipilimumab CTLA-4 blockade was given to patients with chemo-refractory metastatic non-small-cell lung cancer. The data were produced by immunoSEQ multiplex PCR, yet TCRdb's version contains in-frame clones alone and is incomplete. The table has about 91,000 clones, roughly 78% seen once. The chain is built from TRBV6-6 and TRBJ2-7, with unresolved D. This material consisted of peripheral blood, taken from a patient treated with radiotherapy plus ipilimumab. The clonotype originates from a human donor with non-small cell lung cancer that progressed on radiotherapy plus ipilimumab. The CDR3 DNA is TGTGCCAGCAGTCCTGGGGACTACGAGCAGTACTTC. It is translated as CASSPGDYEQYF.